This TCR beta chain is drawn from a study of T cells in Graves' hyperthyroidism and ophthalmopathy (dated by TCRdb to about 2019). A note on the overall study: Peripheral blood samples were taken at the time of initial diagnosis, prior to any treatment. A discovery cohort of about 95 patients, 43 with Graves' ophthalmopathy and about 58 with stable Graves' hyperthyroidism, was used to find distinguishing TCR V-J signatures. Prospective prediction of ophthalmopathy was tested in an independent validation cohort of fewer than 20 hyperthyroidism patients and 17 patients who later progressed to ophthalmopathy. For training and testing, the approximately 92 patients in the discovery cohort were randomly divided in a 7:3 ratio. Thyroid tissue and blood T-cell repertoires from more than 5 Graves' hyperthyroidism patients were also compared in the study. After sampling, hyperthyroidism patients received methimazole starting at 30 mg daily, and ophthalmopathy patients received high-dose intravenous methylprednisolone. According to the paper, TCR Vbeta CDR3 sequencing was carried out on roughly 130 peripheral blood samples, which came from about 45 ophthalmopathy, roughly 75 hyperthyroidism and about 17 progressor patients.

Remarks on this clonotype: The clone's antigen remains unknown. One base away there is no much larger clone; base qualities are not given.

Beyond this particular receptor, the publication reports: In cross-validation, a model built on a 13 V-J signature told ophthalmopathy apart from stable hyperthyroidism with 85% to 90% sensitivity and around 83% specificity, and in testing the same model reached 80%/75%. During validation, the model predicted progression to ophthalmopathy a median of about 6.5 months ahead of onset, with just under 71% sensitivity and 72.22% specificity. Sample size was not statistically predetermined, and investigators were not blinded to group allocation. Most expanded thyroid clonotypes (frequency above 0.001) were also detected in blood, a finding suggesting that blood repertoires may reflect thyroid immune responses.

Including cysteine and phenylalanine, the CDR3 has 15 amino acids. The kept DNA is CDR3 alone, 45 bases in frame from the first base. V ends up 0 bases short and J 1 base short, with an unmatched junction base count of 0. Looking up the germline V gene yields CDR1 ENHRY and CDR2 SYGVKD. TCR beta CDR3 regions were amplified from RNA transcripts. The TCR CDR3 was subjected to a first round of RT-PCR using the HTBI primer set and the Qiagen OneStep RT-PCR kit. Libraries were constructed in a second round of multiplex PCR, after which size selection and purification were carried out. Paired-end sequencing of the libraries was performed with 100 bp reads on an Illumina HiSeq2000. Concerning the study's data processing: SOAPnuke was used to process the raw data, throwing out any read that contained adapters or uncalled bases, had a mean Phred below 15, or lacked an exact constant-primer or identifier match. COPE v1.2.5 was used to merge the high-quality paired reads, and each unique nucleotide sequence was defined as a clonotype. Clonotypes were aligned to IMGT TRBV, TRBD and TRBJ reference segments using MiTCR v1.1. Only V-J combinations with frequency above 0.0001, covering 98% to 99.2% of repertoires, were analysed. The TCS score was defined as F50 (clonal expansion) divided by E x V (chaos), with BLOSUM62-based TCRdist calculated between CDR3 peptides within each V-J. Welch's t-statistics and random forest reduced some 510 V-J features to 13, which were used in a naive Bayes classifier (R e1071). TCRdb trimmed the raw reads at Q25, called clones with MiXCR and kept productive beta chains. Each entry merges the rows of one CDR3 protein and shows their most common DNA and genes. These V and J calls derive from TCRdb rather than the authors' analysis. The sample table shows some 560,000 distinct CDR3 sequences, and 15% to 18% are seen once. The ten largest make up under 7.5% of the sample.

A patient counted as having stable Graves' hyperthyroidism if no progression to ophthalmopathy occurred over 18 months of follow-up. Hyperthyroidism patients were aged 18 to 65 years and newly diagnosed, with disease duration of less than 2 months. Any patient with an uncontrolled infection, another autoimmune disease, pregnancy or lactation was excluded. Diagnoses relied on clinical symptoms, serum thyroxine and TRAb, thyroid ultrasound and orbital computed tomography. Ficoll-Paque density gradient centrifugation was used to isolate PBMCs from under 11 ml of fresh peripheral blood. Total RNA was extracted using Trizol reagent, and RNA quality was assessed on an Agilent 2100 Bioanalyzer.

Sequenced material: blood. The receptor was derived from a woman under 40 with Graves' hyperthyroidism. The rearranged segments are TRBV10-3 and TRBJ1-1; 9 bases in between match TRBD1. The sequence in DNA is TGTGCCATCAGTGAGTCGGGACAGGGGAACACTGAAGCTTTCTTT. It specifies CAISESGQGNTEAFF.